This TCR beta chain was captured in a study of T cells in Graves' hyperthyroidism and ophthalmopathy. About the research overall: Peripheral blood was secured at the point of initial diagnosis, before any treatment.

Study-level findings and limits: In the blood, most expanded thyroid clonotypes above 0.001 appeared as well. Ophthalmopathy stood apart from stable hyperthyroidism in a 13 V-J model.

This clonotype was recorded many times. No antigen is known for it. The investigators amplified TCR beta CDR3 regions from RNA transcripts. A first-round RT-PCR of the TCR CDR3 used the HTBI primer set. A single record per CDR3 protein comes from TCRdb applying MiXCR to the multiplex PCR reads. The sample holds around 690,000 distinct CDR3 sequences, about 20% seen once. Germline lookup yields CDR1 SGHDN and CDR2 FVKESK. V was cut by 3 bases and J by 3 bases, with 14 bases left in between. The CDR3 has 15 residues. The V and J genes are TRBV14 and TRBJ1-1; perhaps TRBD1 as D (5 bases). Sequencing input: blood. This receptor was identified in a man between 25 and 39 years old with Graves' ophthalmopathy. The CDR3 spells CASSHSTVGDTEAFF. The CDR3 DNA follows: TGTGCCAGCAGCCACTCGACAGTGGGGGACACTGAAGCTTTCTTT.